This entry concerns a single T cell receptor beta chain. Compared with germline, one end of the junction differs, possibly owing to a read error. CDR3 length: 14 residues. The V gene's germline CDR1 is SNHLY and CDR2 FYNNEI. This sample was included in a study of Graves' ophthalmopathy and Graves' hyperthyroidism. From RNA, the CDR3 regions of TCR beta chains were amplified and sequenced. RT-PCR with HTBI primers came first, then second-round multiplex PCR. TCRdb re-analysed the multiplex PCR reads in MiXCR, keeping a single row per CDR3 protein. The repertoire consists of around 50,000 distinct CDR3 sequences, with less than 65% occurring once and the leading ten covering approximately 20%.

The V gene is TRBV2, the J gene TRBJ2-1; D perhaps matches TRBD1 (5 bases). Input material: peripheral blood. The receptor was isolated from an adult man with Graves' ophthalmopathy. The DNA of the CDR3 is TGTGCCAGCAGTGATACAGGTTGGAGCAATCAGCAGTTCTTC. Translating it yields CASSDTGWSNQQFF.